Below, 20 T cell receptor beta chains from the same sample are listed, as sequenced in a study of T cells in Graves' hyperthyroidism and ophthalmopathy (dated by TCRdb to the late 2010s). Receptor amplification or capture employed multiplex PCR. The listed sequencing device is Illumina HiSeq 2000. Amplification of TCR beta CDR3 regions was carried out from RNA transcripts. The TCR CDR3 was subjected to a first round of RT-PCR using the HTBI primer set and the Qiagen OneStep RT-PCR kit. TCRdb reprocessing: public reads trimmed at Q25 with fastp, clones called with MiXCR, in-frame beta chains kept. Rows with one shared CDR3 protein collapse into an entry with the most common genes and DNA. The table for this sample lists approximately 400,000 distinct CDR3 sequences; roughly 13% of them were counted only once. 28% of the sample lies in the top ten. The specimen was blood. The receptors originated from a man aged 45-60 years with Graves' ophthalmopathy.

This clonotype occurred a few times. CDR3 sequence (DNA): TGTGCCAGCAGTTCCCCACAGGGACTAGCGGGATATGAGACCCAGTACTTC. Protein: CASSSPQGLAGYETQYF. The V and J genes are TRBV28 and TRBJ2-5; TRBD2 matches 13 bases. Germline CDR1 and CDR2: MDHEN and SYDVKM. V shed 4 bases, J shed 5 bases, and the junction held 10 bases outside the gene matches. This CDR3 region has 17 residues.

This clonotype was counted many times. V gene TRBV28 combines with J gene TRBJ2-3; perhaps TRBD1 as D (6 bases). The germline V and J ends were trimmed by 10 bases and 0 bases, with 23 bases remaining between them. CDR1 is MDHEN, CDR2 SYDVKM, per germline. CDR3 length: 17 residues. CDR3 coding DNA: TGTGCCACCCTGGCAAGGTGGGGGCAGAGAAGCACAGATACGCAGTATTTT. Translated: CATLARWGQRSTDTQYF.

This clonotype was picked up a small number of times. CDR3 sequence: CATSRDKLGELFF. The CDR3 DNA reads as TGTGCCACCAGCAGAGATAAGCTCGGGGAGCTGTTTTTT. The chain employs TRBV15 and TRBJ2-2; the D is unclear. This CDR3 contains 13 residues. The V and J ends lost 0 bases and 7 bases respectively, with 6 bases between them. Germline V lookup: CDR1 LNHNV, CDR2 YYDKDF (reference sequence).

At least ten counts were recorded for this clonotype. The genes are TRBV12-3 or TRBV12-4 and TRBJ2-5; D possibly uses TRBD1 or TRBD2 (5 bases each). Trimming cost V 6 bases and J 5 bases, with 10 bases left between them. This CDR3 comprises 12 residues. CDR3 loop: CASRLGVETQYF. The CDR3 DNA reads TGTGCCAGCAGACTGGGGGTCGAGACCCAGTACTTC.

This clonotype was recorded at least ten times. The junction departs from germline at one end; a sequencing error may be responsible. The chain carries TRBV6-1 and TRBJ1-2, with 7 bases lining up with TRBD1. In germline, CDR1 is MNHNS, CDR2 SASEGT. The CDR3 is made up of 15 amino acids. In DNA form, the CDR3 reads TGTGCCAACAGTCCGACGTGGGGACAGAACTATGGCTACACCTTC. Translation: CANSPTWGQNYGYTF.

The chain carries TRBV20-1 and TRBJ1-5; possibly TRBD1 for D (6 bases). V lost 3 bases and J lost 3, with 12 bases in between. Germline V gene lookup returns CDR1 DFQATT and CDR2 SNEGSKA (reference sequence). This CDR3 comprises 14 residues. CDR3 region: CSARVGGVNQPQHF. The CDR3 nucleotides read TGCAGTGCTAGGGTAGGGGGGGTCAATCAGCCCCAGCATTTT.

This clonotype was picked up a small number of times. This chain connects TRBV7-9 to TRBJ2-1, with 7 bases matching TRBD2. V was clipped by 0 bases and J by 6 bases; unmatched bases: 5. The CDR3 contains 15 residues. From germline, CDR1 is SEHNR and CDR2 FQNEAQ (reference sequence). In DNA form, the CDR3 reads TGTGCCAGCAGCTTAGCGACGGGCGGGGGCAATGAGCAGTTCTTC. It translates to CASSLATGGGNEQFF.

This clonotype was counted ten times or more. The chain has TRBV3-1 and TRBJ2-7, with 10 bases matching TRBD1. CDR3 length equals 16 residues. CDR1 LGHDT and CDR2 YNNKEL come from the germline V gene (reference sequence). Trimming cost V 3 bases and J 5 bases; bases outside gene matches: 10. CDR3 sequence: CASSHPSGTGVHEQYF. CDR3 DNA sequence: TGTGCCAGCAGCCATCCCTCCGGGACAGGGGTCCACGAGCAGTACTTC.

This clonotype was counted many times. The chain has TRBV2 and TRBJ2-3; 7 nucleotides align to TRBD2. This CDR3 region has 12 residues. Germline CDR1 SNHLY, CDR2 FYNNEI. The J segment lost 9 bases and the V segment lost 1 base, leaving 1 base of the junction unmatched. CDR3 residues: CASSEEAGTQYF. The CDR3 DNA is TGTGCCAGCAGTGAAGAAGCGGGGACGCAGTATTTT.

This clonotype came up many times. This chain links TRBV15 with TRBJ2-7; D might be TRBD1 or TRBD2, each matching 5 bases. In germline, CDR1 is LNHNV, CDR2 YYDKDF (reference sequence). The CDR3 runs to 15 residues. V lost 0 bases and J lost 6, with 15 bases in between. CDR3 residues: CATSRDGTRGLEQYF. Here the CDR3 DNA reads TGTGCCACCAGCAGAGATGGAACGAGGGGCCTCGAGCAGTACTTC.

This clonotype was seen many times. The chain couples TRBV11-2 to TRBJ1-2; D may be TRBD1 (5 bases). The CDR3 has 14 residues. Germline lookup yields CDR1 SGHAT and CDR2 FQNNGV. Between the trimmed V and J ends, which lost 6 bases and 7 bases, there was a span of 18 bases. In DNA, the CDR3 is TGTGCCAGCAGTCAACAAATAGGACAAGGTGGCTACACCTTC. This gives the protein CASSQQIGQGGYTF. Full variable domain (remainder filled in from reference TRBV11-2 and TRBJ1-2): EAGVAQSPRYKIIEKRQSVAFWCNPISGHATLYWYQQILGQGPKLLIQFQNNGVVDDSQLPKDRFSAERLKGVDSTLKIQPAKLEDSAVYLCASSQQIGQGGYTFGSGTRLTVV.

The J gene is TRBJ1-1, the V gene TRBV24-1; TRBD1 matches at 9 bases. CDR1 and CDR2 from the germline V gene are KGHDR and SFDVKD. Losses at the gene ends were 1 base for V and 11 bases for J; bases not matched to a gene: 4. The CDR3 loop spans 13 amino acids. Written as DNA, the CDR3 is TGTGCCACCAGTGATTTCACAGGGGGCCGGGCTTTCTTT. Translation gives CATSDFTGGRAFF.

The sample holds many counts of this clonotype. The rearrangement joins TRBV29-1 to TRBJ2-1; D gene uncertain. The CDR3 contains 14 residues. Germline assignment: CDR1 SQVTM and CDR2 ANQGSEA. Trimming pared 6 bases from V and 3 bases from J, leaving 15 bases between. CDR3 amino acids: CSVGRKDGYNEQFF. The CDR3 coding sequence is TGCAGCGTGGGAAGGAAGGACGGCTACAATGAGCAGTTCTTC.

In this sample, this clonotype turned up a few times. DNA of the CDR3: TGTGCCACCAGTGATGCGGGCCCCGGGACAGGGGCTAGCGGAAAACCCAATGAGCAGTTCTTC. It translates to CATSDAGPGTGASGKPNEQFF. This chain links TRBV24-1 with TRBJ2-1; TRBD1 matches 10 bases. V shed 3 bases and J 6 bases; nucleotides not matched to a gene: 22. Per germline, CDR1 KGHDR and CDR2 SFDVKD. This CDR3 is 21 amino acids long.

This clonotype was counted a few times. The chain carries TRBV20-1 and TRBJ2-5, with unresolved D. Looked up from germline, CDR1 is DFQATT and CDR2 is SNEGSKA (reference sequence). The V end lost 0 bases, the J end lost 3 bases, and 5 bases lay between the germline ends. CDR3 length: 12 amino acids. Written as DNA, the CDR3 is TGCAGTGCTAGAGATACCGAAGAGACCCAGTACTTC. Its protein product is CSARDTEETQYF.

This clonotype was picked up many times. This sequence joins TRBV5-1 and TRBJ2-1; D is unclear. V was trimmed by 0 bases and J by 7 bases, leaving 14 bases between them. This CDR3 is 15 amino acids long. CDR1 is SGHRS and CDR2 is YFSETQ in the germline V gene. CDR3 sequence reads: CASSLAAGPRNEQFF. CDR3 sequence (DNA): TGCGCCAGCAGCTTGGCGGCTGGCCCTCGGAATGAGCAGTTCTTC.

This clonotype was detected ten times or more. The chain carries TRBV30 and TRBJ1-3; the D is unclear. CDR1 and CDR2 from the germline V gene are GTSNPN and SVGIG (reference sequence). The CDR3 has 14 amino acids. V was cut by 0 bases and J by 4 bases, with 10 bases left in between. CDR3 nucleotide sequence: TGTGCCTGGAGTGTATCCCGCTTCGGAAACACCATATATTTT. Its translation is CAWSVSRFGNTIYF. Looking up the rest from reference TRBV30 and TRBJ1-3 gives the full variable domain: SQTIHQWPATLVQPVGSPLSLECTVEGTSNPNLYWYRQAAGRGLQLLFYSVGIGQISSEVPQNLSASRPQDRQFILSSKKLLLSDSGFYLCAWSVSRFGNTIYFGEGSWLTVV.

This clonotype was found a few times. The J gene is TRBJ1-2, the V gene TRBV12-3 or TRBV12-4; 9 nucleotides line up with TRBD1. V lost 3 bases and J lost 7; bases outside the gene matches: 6. The CDR3 contains 14 residues. The CDR3 here is CASSFGTGNGGYTF. For the CDR3, the DNA is TGTGCCAGCAGTTTCGGGACAGGGAACGGTGGCTACACCTTC.

This chain connects TRBV29-1 to TRBJ2-7; D not certain. Germline CDR1 and CDR2: SQVTM and ANQGSEA. There are 13 residues in the CDR3. Between the trimmed V and J ends, which lost 6 bases and 2 bases, there was a span of 14 bases. CDR3: CSVGSLSTYEQYF. CDR3 in DNA: TGCAGCGTCGGAAGTCTTAGCACCTACGAGCAGTACTTC.

There are many counts of this clonotype. The genes are TRBV29-1 and TRBJ2-1; 7 bases fit TRBD2. From germline, CDR1 is SQVTM and CDR2 ANQGSEA. The trim removed 2 bases at V and 4 bases at J, leaving 2 bases unmatched. The CDR3 has 13 amino acids. The CDR3 loop reads CSVEPAGYNEQFF. DNA for the CDR3: TGCAGCGTTGAACCAGCGGGGTACAATGAGCAGTTCTTC.